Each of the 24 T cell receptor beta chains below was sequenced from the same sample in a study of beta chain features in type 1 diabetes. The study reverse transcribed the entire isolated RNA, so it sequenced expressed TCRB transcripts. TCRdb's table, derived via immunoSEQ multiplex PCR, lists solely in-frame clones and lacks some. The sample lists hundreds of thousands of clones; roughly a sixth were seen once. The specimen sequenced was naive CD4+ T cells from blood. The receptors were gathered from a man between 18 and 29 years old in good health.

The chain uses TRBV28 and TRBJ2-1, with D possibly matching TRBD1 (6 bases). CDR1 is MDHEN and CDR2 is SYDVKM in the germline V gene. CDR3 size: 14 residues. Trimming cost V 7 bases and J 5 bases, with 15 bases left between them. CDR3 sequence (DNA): TGTGCCAGCACTTCGACAGGAGTTAACAATGAGCAGTTCTTC. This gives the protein CASTSTGVNNEQFF. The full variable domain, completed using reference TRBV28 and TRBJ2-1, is DVKVTQSSRYLVKRTGEKVFLECVQDMDHENMFWYRQDPGLGLRLIYFSYDVKMKEKGDIPEGYSVSREKKERFSLILESASTNQTSMYLCASTSTGVNNEQFFGPGTRLTVL.

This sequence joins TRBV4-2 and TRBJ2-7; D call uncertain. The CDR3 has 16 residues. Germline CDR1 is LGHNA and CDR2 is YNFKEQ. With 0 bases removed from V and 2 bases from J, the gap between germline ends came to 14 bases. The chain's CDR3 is CASSQDDSRNPYEQYF. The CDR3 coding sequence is TGTGCCAGCAGCCAAGATGATTCGCGGAACCCCTACGAGCAGTACTTC.

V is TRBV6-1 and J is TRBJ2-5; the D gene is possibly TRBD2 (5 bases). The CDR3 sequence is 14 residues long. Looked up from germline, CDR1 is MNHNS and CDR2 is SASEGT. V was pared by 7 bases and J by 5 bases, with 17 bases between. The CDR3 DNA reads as TGTGCCAGCACGGAGGTTAGAGCATACGAGACCCAGTACTTC. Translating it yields CASTEVRAYETQYF.

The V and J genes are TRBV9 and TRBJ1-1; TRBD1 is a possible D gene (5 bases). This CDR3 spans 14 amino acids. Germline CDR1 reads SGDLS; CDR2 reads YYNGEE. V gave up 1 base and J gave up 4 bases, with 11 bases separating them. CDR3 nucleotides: TGTGCCAGCAGCGTAAGACAGCGGGGCACTGAAGCTTTCTTT. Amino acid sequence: CASSVRQRGTEAFF.

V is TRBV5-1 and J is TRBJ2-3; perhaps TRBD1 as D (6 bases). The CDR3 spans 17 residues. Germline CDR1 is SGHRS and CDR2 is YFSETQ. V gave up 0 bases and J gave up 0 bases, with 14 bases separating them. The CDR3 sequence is CASSLGKTGTSTDTQYF. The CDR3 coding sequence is TGCGCCAGCAGCTTGGGCAAGACAGGCACCAGCACAGATACGCAGTATTTT.

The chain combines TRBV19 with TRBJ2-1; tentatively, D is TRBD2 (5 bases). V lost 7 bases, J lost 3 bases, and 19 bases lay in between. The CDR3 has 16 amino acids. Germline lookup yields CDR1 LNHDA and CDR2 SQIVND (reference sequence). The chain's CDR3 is CASKVGVVTGYNEQFF. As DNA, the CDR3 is TGTGCCAGTAAGGTGGGAGTTGTGACGGGCTACAATGAGCAGTTCTTC. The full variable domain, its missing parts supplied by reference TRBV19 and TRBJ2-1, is DGGITQSPKYLFRKEGQNVTLSCEQNLNHDAMYWYRQDPGQGLRLIYYSQIVNDFQKGDIAEGYSVSREKKESFPLTVTSAQKNPTAFYLCASKVGVVTGYNEQFFGPGTRLTVL.

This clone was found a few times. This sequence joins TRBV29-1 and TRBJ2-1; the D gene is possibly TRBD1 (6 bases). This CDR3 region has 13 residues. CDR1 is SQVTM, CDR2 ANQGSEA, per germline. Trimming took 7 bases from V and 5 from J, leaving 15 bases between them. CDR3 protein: CSATTGSNNEQFF. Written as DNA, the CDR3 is TGCAGCGCAACTACAGGGTCAAACAATGAGCAGTTCTTC.

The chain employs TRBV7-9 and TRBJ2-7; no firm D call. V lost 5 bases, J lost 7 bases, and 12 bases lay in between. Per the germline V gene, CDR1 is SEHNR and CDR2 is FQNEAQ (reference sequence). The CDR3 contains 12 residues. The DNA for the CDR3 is TGTGCCAGCAGCCCTAGAGGTAGGGAGCAGTACTTC. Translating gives CASSPRGREQYF.

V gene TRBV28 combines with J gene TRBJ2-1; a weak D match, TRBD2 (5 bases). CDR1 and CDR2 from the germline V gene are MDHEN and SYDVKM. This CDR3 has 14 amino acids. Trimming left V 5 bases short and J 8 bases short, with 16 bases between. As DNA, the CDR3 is TGTGCCAGCAGTCCCCCTGGCGGGTCCCATGAGCAGTTCTTC. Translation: CASSPPGGSHEQFF.

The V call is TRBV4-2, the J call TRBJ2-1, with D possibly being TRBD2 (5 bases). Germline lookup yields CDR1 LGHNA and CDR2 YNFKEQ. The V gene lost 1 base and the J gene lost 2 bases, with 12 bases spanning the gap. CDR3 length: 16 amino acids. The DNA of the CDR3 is TGTGCCAGCAGCCAAGCCGGTACGCGGGCCTACAATGAGCAGTTCTTC. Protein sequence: CASSQAGTRAYNEQFF.

This CDR3 reads CASSPSRLAGGLYNEQFF. DNA of the CDR3: TGCGCCAGCAGCCCCTCCCGACTAGCGGGGGGACTCTACAATGAGCAGTTCTTC. The chain couples TRBV4-1 to TRBJ2-1; 13 nucleotides line up with TRBD2. With 4 bases clipped from V and 3 bases from J, the junction kept 9 bases outside the gene matches. Germline V gene data show CDR1 as MGHRA and CDR2 as YSYEKL. The CDR3 spans 18 residues.

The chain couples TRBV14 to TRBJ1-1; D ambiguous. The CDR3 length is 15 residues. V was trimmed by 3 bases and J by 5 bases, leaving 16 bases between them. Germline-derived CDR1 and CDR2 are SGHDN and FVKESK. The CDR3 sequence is CASSQGVPWFTEAFF. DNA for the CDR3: TGTGCCAGCAGCCAGGGAGTACCCTGGTTTACTGAAGCTTTCTTT.

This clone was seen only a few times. Here the CDR3 DNA reads TGTGCCAGCAGCGTAGAAAGGGGGACTAATGAAAAACTGTTTTTT. Translation gives CASSVERGTNEKLFF. The chain recombines TRBV9 with TRBJ1-4; a possible D gene is TRBD1 (6 bases). The CDR3 is 15 amino acids. The V gene's germline CDR1 is SGDLS and CDR2 YYNGEE. The germline V and J ends were trimmed by 0 bases and 2 bases, with 8 bases remaining between them.

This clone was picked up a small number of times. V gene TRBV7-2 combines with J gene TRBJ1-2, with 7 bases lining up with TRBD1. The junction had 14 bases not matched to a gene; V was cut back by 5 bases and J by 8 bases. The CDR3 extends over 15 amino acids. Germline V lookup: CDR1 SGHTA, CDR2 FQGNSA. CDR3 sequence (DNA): TGTGCCAGCAGCACCACAGGGGCCCCCTTAGAGGGCTACACCTTC. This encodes CASSTTGAPLEGYTF.

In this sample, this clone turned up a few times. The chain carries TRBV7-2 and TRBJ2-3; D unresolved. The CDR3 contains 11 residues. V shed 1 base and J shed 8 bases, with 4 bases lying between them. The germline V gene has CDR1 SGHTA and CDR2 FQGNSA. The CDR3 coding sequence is TGTGCCAGCAGCTTAGGGGGTACGCAGTATTTT. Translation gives CASSLGGTQYF.

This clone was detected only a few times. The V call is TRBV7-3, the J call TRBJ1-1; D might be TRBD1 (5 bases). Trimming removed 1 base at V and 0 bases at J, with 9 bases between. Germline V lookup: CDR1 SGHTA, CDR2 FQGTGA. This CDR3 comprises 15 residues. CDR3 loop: CASSLKRQLNTEAFF. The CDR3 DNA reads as TGTGCCAGCAGCTTAAAACGACAGTTGAACACTGAAGCTTTCTTT.

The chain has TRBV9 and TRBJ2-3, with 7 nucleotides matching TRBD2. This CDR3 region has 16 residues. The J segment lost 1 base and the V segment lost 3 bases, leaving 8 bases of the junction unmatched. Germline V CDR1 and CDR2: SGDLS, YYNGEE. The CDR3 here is CASSGGGGPRTDTQYF. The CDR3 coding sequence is TGTGCCAGCAGCGGCGGCGGGGGTCCACGCACAGATACGCAGTATTTT. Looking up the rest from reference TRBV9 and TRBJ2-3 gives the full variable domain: DSGVTQTPKHLITATGQRVTLRCSPRSGDLSVYWYQQSLDQGLQFLIQYYNGEERAKGNILERFSAQQFPDLHSELNLSSLELGDSALYFCASSGGGGPRTDTQYFGPGTRLTVL.

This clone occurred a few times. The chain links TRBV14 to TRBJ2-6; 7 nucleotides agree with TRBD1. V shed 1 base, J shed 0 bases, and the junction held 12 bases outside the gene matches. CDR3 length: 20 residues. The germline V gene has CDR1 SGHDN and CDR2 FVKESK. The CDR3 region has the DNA TGTGCCAGCAGCCAAGCTGGCAGGGGACAGAAATTCTCTGGGGCCAACGTCCTGACTTTC. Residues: CASSQAGRGQKFSGANVLTF.

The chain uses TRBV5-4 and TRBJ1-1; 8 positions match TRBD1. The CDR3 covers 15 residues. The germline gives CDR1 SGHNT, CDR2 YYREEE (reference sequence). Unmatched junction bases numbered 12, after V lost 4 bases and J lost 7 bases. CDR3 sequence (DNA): TGTGCCAGCAGCCATACTAGCGACAGGGGCAGTGAAGCTTTCTTT. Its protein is CASSHTSDRGSEAFF.

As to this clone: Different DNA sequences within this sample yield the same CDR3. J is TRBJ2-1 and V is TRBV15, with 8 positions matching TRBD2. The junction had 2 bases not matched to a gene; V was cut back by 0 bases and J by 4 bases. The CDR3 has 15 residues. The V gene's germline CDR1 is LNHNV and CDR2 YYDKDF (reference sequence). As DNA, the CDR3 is TGTGCCACCAGCAGAGACCGGGGGGGATACAATGAGCAGTTCTTC. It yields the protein CATSRDRGGYNEQFF. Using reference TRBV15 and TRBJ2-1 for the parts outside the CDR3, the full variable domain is DAMVIQNPRYQVTQFGKPVTLSCSQTLNHNVMYWYQQKSSQAPKLLFHYYDKDFNNEADTPDNFQSRRPNTSFCFLDIRSPGLGDTAMYLCATSRDRGGYNEQFFGPGTRLTVL.

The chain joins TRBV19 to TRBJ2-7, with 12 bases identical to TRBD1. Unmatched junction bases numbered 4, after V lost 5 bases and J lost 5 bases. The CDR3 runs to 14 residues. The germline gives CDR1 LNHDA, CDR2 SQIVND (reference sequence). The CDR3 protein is CASSPGTGGNEQYF. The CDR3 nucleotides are TGTGCCAGTAGTCCCGGGACAGGGGGCAACGAGCAGTACTTC.

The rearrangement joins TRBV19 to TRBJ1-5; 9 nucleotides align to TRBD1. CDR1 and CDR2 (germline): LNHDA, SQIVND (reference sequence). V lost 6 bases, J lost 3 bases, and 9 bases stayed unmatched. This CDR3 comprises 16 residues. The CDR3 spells CASRFSGTGYNQPQHF. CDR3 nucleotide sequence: TGTGCCAGTAGATTCTCCGGGACAGGGTACAATCAGCCCCAGCATTTT.

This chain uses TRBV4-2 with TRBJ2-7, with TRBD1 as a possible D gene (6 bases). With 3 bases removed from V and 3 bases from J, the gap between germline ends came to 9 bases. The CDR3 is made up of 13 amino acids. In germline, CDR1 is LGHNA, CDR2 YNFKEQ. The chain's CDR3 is CASSQGAGYEQYF. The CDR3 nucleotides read TGTGCCAGCAGCCAGGGGGCGGGCTACGAGCAGTACTTC.

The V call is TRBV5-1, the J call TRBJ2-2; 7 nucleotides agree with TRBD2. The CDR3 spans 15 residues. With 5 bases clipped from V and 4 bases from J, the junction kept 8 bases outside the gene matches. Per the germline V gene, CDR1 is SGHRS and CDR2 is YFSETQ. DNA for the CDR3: TGCGCCAGCAGATCTCCGGGACTACCCACCGGGGAGCTGTTTTTT. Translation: CASRSPGLPTGELFF.